This TCR beta chain was sequenced for a study of shared clonotypes between healthy human individuals. About the research overall: CD4 naive and CD4 memory each took three plates per donor, while CD8 naive took two and CD8 memory one. Study-wide points: Incompleteness in sorted-subset sequencing, despite large depth, was shown by rarefaction.

Of note for this clone: The antigen is unknown.

TCRdb's table, derived via immunoSEQ multiplex PCR, lists solely in-frame clones and lacks some. The sample records 330,000 or so clones, approximately 79% being singletons. Germline CDR1 and CDR2: SNHLY and FYNNEI. The CDR3 has 15 amino acids. V shed 8 bases, J shed 1 base, and the junction held 9 bases outside the gene matches. Every one of the donors was a Caucasian adult that lived in Nashville, Tennessee. Sequencing was carried out using memory CD4+ T cells sorted from blood. Subset specified: CD45RA-negative fraction. The clonotype originates from a man aged 30 to 39 in good health. The chain couples TRBV2 to TRBJ2-3; 7 nucleotides agree with TRBD2. This CDR3 reads CASRERDFGTDTQYF. Written as DNA, the CDR3 is TGTGCCAGCCGGGAGCGGGACTTCGGCACAGATACGCAGTATTTT.